Listed below are T cell receptor beta chains from one sample, sequenced in a study of neurological immune-mediated disorders. TCRdb processed the 5' RACE reads anew with MiXCR; each CDR3 protein has one entry. The table has 59,000 or so distinct CDR3 sequences, about 12% seen once. Sequenced: PBMCs. The receptors derive from a woman aged 55-69 years with HTLV-1-associated myelopathy (HAM/TSP). Each CDR3 is given with its conserved first and last residue. Each record gives: V gene, CDR3 protein.

v_call: TRBV12-3/TRBV12-4; cdr3_aa: CASSSTGTGGQLFF
v_call: TRBV10-1; cdr3_aa: CASSKSSGTYEQYF
v_call: TRBV20-1; cdr3_aa: CSALNRRRVHNEQFF
v_call: TRBV7-9; cdr3_aa: CASTSETDSAEQFF
v_call: TRBV20-1; cdr3_aa: CSARPGVYGKNIQYF
v_call: TRBV12-3/TRBV12-4; cdr3_aa: CASSLRVVSNYGYTF
v_call: TRBV20-1; cdr3_aa: CSARGLGAGETQYF
v_call: TRBV7-9; cdr3_aa: CASRGTASTDTQYF
v_call: TRBV15; cdr3_aa: CATSRDRTEPEKLFF
v_call: TRBV12-5; cdr3_aa: CASGALQPNAEAFF
v_call: TRBV29-1; cdr3_aa: CSVGGGSTDTQYF
v_call: TRBV4-2; cdr3_aa: CASSRFPGLAGEISQETQYF
v_call: TRBV27; cdr3_aa: CATHSPGRAGEQYF
v_call: TRBV7-2; cdr3_aa: CASSLVEDFTDTQYF
v_call: TRBV15; cdr3_aa: CATSNGLANTGELFF
v_call: TRBV28; cdr3_aa: CAIGSAYNEQFF
v_call: TRBV27; cdr3_aa: CASSLSSRLDGYTF
v_call: TRBV7-2; cdr3_aa: CASSLRSETSGRLDEQYF
v_call: TRBV7-9; cdr3_aa: CASSWGTGMFGSGNTIYF
v_call: TRBV24-1; cdr3_aa: CATSDLTVYQPQHF
v_call: TRBV20-1; cdr3_aa: CSASFGTGHQETQYF
v_call: TRBV7-9; cdr3_aa: CASSPSRLAGNTDTQYF
v_call: TRBV12-3/TRBV12-4; cdr3_aa: CASSSGLASNTGELFF
v_call: TRBV28; cdr3_aa: CASSLLGQGAQETQYF
v_call: TRBV6-5; cdr3_aa: CASSLTGPRAGYTF
v_call: TRBV10-3; cdr3_aa: CAISGGRDNEQFF
v_call: TRBV5-1; cdr3_aa: CASSLGHSGSSYNEQFF
v_call: TRBV5-1; cdr3_aa: CASSQEDRRPSYEQYF
v_call: TRBV10-3; cdr3_aa: CATSGTDTGELFF
v_call: TRBV5-1; cdr3_aa: CASSLEMPRTDTQYF